Reported below is one TCR beta chain. As yet, its antigen is unknown. Germline CDR1 and CDR2: LNHDA and SQIVND (reference sequence). V lost 7 bases and J lost 0, with 13 bases in between. CDR3 length: 15 amino acids. Every single patient, without exception, relapsed after autologous stem cell transplantation, and brentuximab vedotin exposure varied. The data stem from a study of PD-1 blockade in classical Hodgkin lymphoma. The data were produced by immunoSEQ multiplex PCR, yet TCRdb's version contains in-frame clones alone and is incomplete. This sample has about 40,000 clones; 87% occur once, and the top ten carry roughly 9%. General study points: CD4+ TCR diversity rose significantly by C4D1, and CD8+ TCR diversity did not. Newly diagnosed patients reportedly trailed healthy donors in baseline TCR diversity.

The genes are TRBV19 and TRBJ2-1; D gene ambiguous. This TCR was recovered from a human donor with classical Hodgkin lymphoma. Sequences were derived from peripheral blood mononuclear cells (PBMCs), sampled at baseline. This CDR3 is CASTLSGPSYNEQFF. In DNA form, the CDR3 reads TGTGCCAGTACCCTTTCCGGGCCCTCCTACAATGAGCAGTTCTTC.